What follows is one TCR beta chain and its context. Original processing notes: Reference gene primer amplification in the assay estimated nucleated cell counts. Profiled with immunoSEQ multiplex PCR; TCRdb holds only in-frame clones, not every one. The V and J calls and clone size come from that table; D and trimming were worked out from the DNA. Among more than 110,000 clones listed, 65% to 90% were seen once. This entry belongs to a study of blood T cell repertoires in COVID-19. The wider study: Acute-phase and convalescent COVID-19 samples originated in the United States, Italy and Spain. Sources were T cells, B-cell-depleted T cells, or PBMCs; the material itself was cDNA or gDNA.

The receptor's source is a man aged 45-65 years with acute or convalescent COVID-19. Sequenced material: peripheral blood.

CDR3 nucleotides: TGCGCCAGCAGCCAAGAAGGGACTACTAACTATGGCTACACCTTC. Protein: CASSQEGTTNYGYTF. The chain combines TRBV4-1 with TRBJ1-2; D possibly corresponds to TRBD1 (5 bases). The V end was cut by 0 bases, the J end by 0 bases, with 8 bases between. Germline V lookup: CDR1 MGHRA, CDR2 YSYEKL. CDR3 length equals 15 residues.